Listed below are T cell receptor beta chains from one sample, sequenced in a study of yellow fever vaccine responses in identical twins. TCRdb used MiXCR to reprocess the RT-PCR reads, holding one entry per CDR3 protein. The profile shows about 23,000 distinct CDR3 sequences, roughly 80% of them singletons. The sample here was T cells from blood (PBMCs), unsorted or a sorted subset (not recorded which), taken before or after yellow fever vaccination (not recorded which). Receptor source: a young woman who received the yellow fever vaccine. CDR3s include the opening cysteine and the closing phenylalanine or tryptophan. The order of the fields is V gene, clone size, J gene, D gene, CDR3 protein, CDR3 DNA. The D gene is left open where the match is weak. The listing skips clone size in some rows; elsewhere it reads once, few, many or a size class.

TRBV28	.	TRBJ2-7	TRBD2	CASSPVAGSLYEQYF	TGTGCCAGCAGTCCCGTAGCGGGATCTCTTTACGAGCAGTACTTC
TRBV29-1	once	TRBJ2-3	.	CSVPGPSTDTQYF	TGCAGCGTTCCGGGCCCTAGCACAGATACGCAGTATTTT
TRBV28	.	TRBJ2-7	.	CASGIAVQYEQYF	TGTGCCAGCGGAATAGCGGTGCAGTACGAGCAGTACTTC
TRBV27	.	TRBJ2-1	.	CARTPGPHNEQFF	TGTGCCAGGACGCCTGGACCCCACAATGAGCAGTTCTTC
TRBV29-1	.	TRBJ2-1	TRBD2	CSTNSRLAGDRRNEQFF	TGCAGCACCAACAGTAGGCTAGCGGGAGATCGAAGAAATGAGCAGTTCTTC
TRBV2	few	TRBJ2-5	.	CASSELGEEVETQYF	TGTGCCAGCAGTGAATTGGGGGAAGAAGTTGAGACCCAGTACTTC
TRBV10-3	.	TRBJ1-1	TRBD1	CAMTQGPNTEAFF	TGTGCCATGACACAGGGGCCGAACACTGAAGCTTTCTTT
TRBV12-3/TRBV12-4	.	TRBJ2-4	.	CASSFRQVLAKNIQYF	TGTGCCAGCAGTTTCAGACAGGTTCTAGCCAAAAACATTCAGTACTTC
TRBV14	once	TRBJ1-1	.	CASSQVESKAFF	TGTGCCAGCAGCCAAGTAGAGTCGAAAGCTTTCTTT
TRBV29-1	.	TRBJ2-5	.	CSVERENQETQYF	TGCAGCGTTGAAAGGGAAAACCAAGAGACCCAGTACTTC
TRBV6-1	.	TRBJ1-2	.	CASSLPGANYGYTF	TGTGCCAGCAGTCTCCCGGGGGCTAACTATGGCTACACCTTC
TRBV3-1	.	TRBJ2-1	TRBD2	CASSQGAGVSNEQFF	TGTGCCAGCAGCCAAGGAGCGGGAGTGTCAAATGAGCAGTTCTTC
TRBV6-1	.	TRBJ2-7	TRBD1	CASSQGQGVDEQYF	TGTGCCAGCAGTCAGGGACAGGGGGTCGACGAGCAGTACTTC
TRBV29-1	.	TRBJ2-7	.	CSVESGGYEQYF	TGCAGCGTTGAATCCGGAGGGTACGAGCAGTACTTC
TRBV29-1	.	TRBJ2-1	.	CSAAGFLSSYNEQFF	TGCAGCGCCGCAGGATTCTTGAGCTCCTACAATGAGCAGTTCTTC
TRBV13	.	TRBJ1-2	.	CASSSSGQGRGYTF	TGTGCCAGCAGCTCCTCTGGGCAGGGTCGAGGCTACACCTTC
TRBV10-3	.	TRBJ1-2	.	CAIGGEEYGYTF	TGTGCCATAGGGGGGGAGGAGTATGGCTACACCTTC
TRBV13	.	TRBJ2-1	.	CASSLENRVKIGEQFF	TGTGCCAGCAGCTTAGAGAACAGGGTGAAAATTGGTGAGCAGTTCTTC
TRBV13	.	TRBJ1-1	.	CASTQDINTEAFF	TGTGCCAGCACCCAGGACATTAACACTGAAGCTTTCTTT
TRBV27	.	TRBJ2-1	TRBD2	CASSFGLAGYNEQFF	TGTGCCAGCAGTTTTGGACTAGCGGGCTACAATGAGCAGTTCTTC
TRBV29-1	few	TRBJ1-2	.	CSVESGALLYGYTF	TGCAGCGTTGAGTCAGGGGCCTTGCTCTATGGCTACACCTTC
TRBV5-1	.	TRBJ2-5	.	CASSLAPAIQETQYF	TGCGCCAGCAGCTTGGCGCCAGCCATCCAAGAGACCCAGTACTTC
TRBV5-1	.	TRBJ2-1	.	CASSLRGEGWNEQFF	TGCGCCAGCAGCTTGAGGGGGGAAGGTTGGAATGAGCAGTTCTTC
TRBV2	few	TRBJ1-5	.	CASSEALGGNQPQHF	TGTGCCAGCAGTGAAGCTTTGGGGGGCAATCAGCCCCAGCATTTT
TRBV5-1	.	TRBJ2-7	.	CASSRGASSSDYEQYF	TGCGCCAGCAGCCGTGGCGCGTCTAGCTCTGATTACGAGCAGTACTTC
TRBV28	.	TRBJ1-1	TRBD1	CASSQIQGAHTEAFF	TGTGCCAGCAGTCAAATCCAGGGGGCCCACACTGAAGCTTTCTTT
TRBV27	.	TRBJ1-5	.	CASSLGGLQPQHF	TGTGCCAGCAGTTTGGGGGGATTGCAGCCCCAGCATTTT
TRBV29-1	.	TRBJ2-7	TRBD1	CSAGQGAPYEQYF	TGCAGCGCTGGACAGGGGGCCCCCTACGAGCAGTACTTC